Listed below are T cell receptor beta chains from one sample, sequenced in a study of T cell responses to AZD1222 COVID-19 vaccine. TCRdb keeps only in-frame clones here, not all; method: immunoSEQ multiplex PCR. The profile shows about 120,000 clones, about 90% of them singletons. The input for sequencing was peripheral blood, taken on day 0 of AZD1222 vaccination. The receptors come from an adult in good health. Each CDR3 is given with its conserved first and last residue. The D gene is left open where the match is weak. Clone size, where shown, is once, few, many, or a class for clones that have expanded.

v_gene	abundance	d_gene	j_gene	len	CDR3nt	CDR3aa
TRBV5-6	NA	NA	TRBJ1-2	14	TGTGCCAGCAGCTTGGAGGCTGCCCGAACATATTACACCTTC	CASSLEAARTYYTF
TRBV6-5	few	NA	TRBJ1-1	14	TGTGCCAGCAGTTACAGGAGACTGAACACTGAAGCTTTCTTT	CASSYRRLNTEAFF
TRBV3-1/TRBV3-2	NA	NA	TRBJ2-7	14	TGTGCCAGGAGCCGAGCACAGAAGCCCTACGAGCAGTACTTC	CARSRAQKPYEQYF
TRBV6-5	NA	NA	TRBJ2-3	14	TGTGCCGGGAGACGGGGGTCCGGCACAGATACGCAGTATTTT	CAGRRGSGTDTQYF
TRBV3-1/TRBV3-2	NA	NA	TRBJ2-1	19	TGTGCCAGCCCCGGTTACTCACCCTCCGATCGGACCAAGGACAATGAGCAGTTCTTC	CASPGYSPSDRTKDNEQFF
TRBV19	NA	TRBD1	TRBJ1-5	20	TGTGCCAGTAGTCGCTCCAATCTACAGGGGGCGACTGCTTTCAATCAGCCCCAGCATTTT	CASSRSNLQGATAFNQPQHF
TRBV6-5	NA	TRBD2	TRBJ2-7	14	TGTGCCAGCAACCGAGCGGGGGGGTCCTACGAGCAGTACTTC	CASNRAGGSYEQYF
TRBV28	NA	TRBD1	TRBJ1-2	18	TGTGCCAGCAGAGTTGGAGGCCCGACAGGGGGCGCAAACTATGGCTACACCTTC	CASRVGGPTGGANYGYTF
TRBV28	NA	NA	TRBJ2-2	14	TGTGCCAGCAGTTCCTTTGGTGGGGCCGGGGAGCTGTTTTTT	CASSSFGGAGELFF
TRBV5-8	NA	NA	TRBJ1-1	15	TGTGCCAGCAGCTTGGGCGGGGGGGGAATCACTGAAGCTTTCTTT	CASSLGGGGITEAFF
TRBV19	NA	NA	TRBJ2-1	13	TGTGCCAGTAGCATGGGGCTGAACAATGAGCAGTTCTTC	CASSMGLNNEQFF
TRBV18	NA	NA	TRBJ2-7	15	TGTGCCAGCTCACCGGTCCGGGACGGGACCTACGAGCAGTACTTC	CASSPVRDGTYEQYF
TRBV28	NA	NA	TRBJ1-1	13	TGTGCCAGCAGTCGCGGAGGAGTCACTGAAGCTTTCTTT	CASSRGGVTEAFF
TRBV11-2	NA	TRBD1	TRBJ2-7	15	TGTGCCAGCAGCTTGGGACAGGGAATCCGAACTGAGCAGTACTTC	CASSLGQGIRTEQYF
TRBV27	NA	NA	TRBJ1-1	14	TGTGCCAGCAGTGGTCAGCTCATGAACACTGAAGCTTTCTTT	CASSGQLMNTEAFF
TRBV4-1	NA	NA	TRBJ2-7	19	TGCGCCAGCAGCCAACTTTTCCGCAAGTACAATCGGACAGACTACGAGCAGTACTTC	CASSQLFRKYNRTDYEQYF
TRBV19	NA	NA	TRBJ1-5	15	TGTGCCAGTACCACGAGACACGGTGGGAATCAGCCCCAGCATTTT	CASTTRHGGNQPQHF
TRBV25-1	few	NA	TRBJ1-2	16	TGTGCCAGCAGCCAAGGGGGGGCAGCCCACTCCGATGGCTACACCTTC	CASSQGGAAHSDGYTF
TRBV9	NA	NA	TRBJ2-6	16	TGTGCCAGCAGCGTAGCTTTGGGCACTGGGGCCAACGTCCTGACTTTC	CASSVALGTGANVLTF
TRBV29-1	NA	NA	TRBJ1-1	12	TGCAGCGTTGAGGGAGGGAACACTGAAGCTTTCTTT	CSVEGGNTEAFF
TRBV10-3	NA	NA	TRBJ1-1	15	TGTGCCATCAGTGAAACAGGGCAGGGGAACACTGAAGCTTTCTTT	CAISETGQGNTEAFF
TRBV18	NA	NA	TRBJ2-7	14	TGTGCCAGCTCACCGGGAGAGACAAACTACGAGCAGTACTTC	CASSPGETNYEQYF
TRBV30	NA	NA	TRBJ1-2	13	TGTGCCTGGAAGCCTGGCGGGTCCTATGGCTACACCTTC	CAWKPGGSYGYTF
TRBV4-1	NA	NA	TRBJ1-6	16	TGCGCCAGCAGCCTTCTGGGGGCCCAGGACCACTCACCCCTCCACTTT	CASSLLGAQDHSPLHF
TRBV19	NA	TRBD2	TRBJ2-1	15	TGTGCCAGTAGTATTGCGGGAGGAAACTACAATGAGCAGTTCTTC	CASSIAGGNYNEQFF
TRBV5-6	NA	NA	TRBJ2-7	14	TGTGCCAGCAGCTCCGGGACACCCGTCTACGAGCAGTACTTC	CASSSGTPVYEQYF
TRBV9	NA	NA	TRBJ1-2	15	TGTGCCAGCAGCGCCTCACAGGGCTTCTTTTATGGCTACACCTTC	CASSASQGFFYGYTF
TRBV10-3	once	NA	TRBJ1-2	13	TGTGCCATCAGTGAACAGGCCAACTATGGCTACACCTTC	CAISEQANYGYTF
TRBV7-2	NA	TRBD1	TRBJ1-2	14	TGTGCCAGCAGCTACGGAGGGACAGGATGGGGCTACACCTTC	CASSYGGTGWGYTF
TRBV5-6	few	TRBD1	TRBJ1-6	14	TGTGCCAGCAGCTCGACAGGGGGTGATTCACCCCTCCACTTT	CASSSTGGDSPLHF
TRBV28	few	TRBD2	TRBJ2-7	16	TGTGCCAGCAGTCCCCCACTAGCGGGAGGTTCCTACGAGCAGTACTTC	CASSPPLAGGSYEQYF
TRBV3-1/TRBV3-2	once	NA	TRBJ1-6	14	TGTGCCAGCAGCCAACCCGGGACTAATTCACCCCTCCACTTT	CASSQPGTNSPLHF
TRBV5-6	NA	TRBD1	TRBJ1-5	17	TGTGCCAGCAGCCGACGGCCGGGACAGGTTAGCAATCAGCCCCAGCATTTT	CASSRRPGQVSNQPQHF
TRBV10-3	NA	NA	TRBJ1-1	13	TGTGCCACGACGACAGGCGCAAACACTGAAGCTTTCTTT	CATTTGANTEAFF
TRBV5-1	NA	TRBD1	TRBJ1-1	14	TGCGCCAGCAGCATACAGGGGGAGGGAACTGAAGCTTTCTTT	CASSIQGEGTEAFF
TRBV5-5	NA	NA	TRBJ1-2	15	TGTGCCAGCAGCTTGGTGACAGGCTTTAACTATGGCTACACCTTC	CASSLVTGFNYGYTF
TRBV28	NA	NA	TRBJ1-4	13	TGTGCCAGCAGTTTTGGGACAAATGAAAAACTGTTTTTT	CASSFGTNEKLFF
TRBV3-1/TRBV3-2	NA	NA	TRBJ1-3	15	TGTGCCAGCGGATCTCGGCGGGACATCGGAAACACCATATATTTT	CASGSRRDIGNTIYF
TRBV3-1/TRBV3-2	NA	TRBD2	TRBJ2-5	17	TGTGCCAGCAGCCAAGCTCAGCGGGGGGGCCGAAGGGAGACCCAGTACTTC	CASSQAQRGGRRETQYF
TRBV4-1	NA	NA	TRBJ2-1	12	TGCGCCAGCAGCCAAGTCTCAGGCGAGCAGTTCTTC	CASSQVSGEQFF
TRBV5-1	NA	TRBD1	TRBJ2-7	13	TGCGCCAGCAGCGAGACAGGGTCCTACGAGCAGTACTTC	CASSETGSYEQYF
TRBV6-5	NA	NA	TRBJ2-1	16	TGTGCCAGCAGTTACGGCAGGTTGGGGTTCTACAATGAGCAGTTCTTC	CASSYGRLGFYNEQFF
TRBV4-3	once	TRBD1	TRBJ1-2	19	TGCGCCAGCAGCCCCAGCACCCCTAGACAGGGGGGTCATAACTATGGCTACACCTTC	CASSPSTPRQGGHNYGYTF
TRBV6-5	NA	NA	TRBJ2-3	14	TGTGCCAGCATACCAGGGGCGCGATCAGATACGCAGTATTTT	CASIPGARSDTQYF
TRBV7-9	NA	NA	TRBJ1-2	13	TGTGCCAGCAGCTTAGCAGGGGACTATGGCTACACCTTC	CASSLAGDYGYTF
TRBV7-6	NA	NA	TRBJ2-1	13	TGTGCCAGCAGCACGGAGGTCTACAATGAGCAGTTCTTC	CASSTEVYNEQFF
TRBV27	NA	NA	TRBJ1-3	15	TGTGCCAGCAGTTTGTCCGGGTTCTCTGGAAACACCATATATTTT	CASSLSGFSGNTIYF
TRBV5-1	once	NA	TRBJ2-7	14	TGCGCCAGCAGCTTGGCTGCCACCTCCTACGAGCAGTACTTC	CASSLAATSYEQYF